The 22 T cell receptor beta chains below were found in one sample sequenced in a study of OX40 agonist ivuxolimab in advanced cancers. TCRdb's copy holds only in-frame clones and misses some; the assay was immunoSEQ multiplex PCR. This sample has roughly 40,000 clones, with 80% to 90% found just once. The sequences come from CD4+ or CD8+ T cells sorted from blood, collected in a trial of the OX40 agonist ivuxolimab. Receptors originate from an adult with an advanced solid tumor such as melanoma, head and neck, liver or kidney cancer.

The CDR3 sequence: CASSLTGLNFYGYTF. The CDR3 DNA reads as TGTGCCAGCAGCCTAACGGGCCTCAACTTCTATGGCTACACCTTC. V gene TRBV7-6 combines with J gene TRBJ1-2, with unresolved D. The V gene lost 5 bases and the J gene lost 4 bases, with 17 bases spanning the gap. The CDR3 is 15 residues long. Germline-derived CDR1 and CDR2 are SGHVS and FNYEAQ.

V and J are TRBV29-1 and TRBJ2-7; TRBD1 aligns across 8 bases. Germline CDR1 and CDR2: SQVTM and ANQGSEA. There are 12 residues in the CDR3. V trimming: 6 bases; J trimming: 5 bases; junction bases outside the gene matches: 6. Here the CDR3 reads CSVSTGVDEQYF. The CDR3 region has the DNA TGCAGCGTCTCGACAGGGGTAGACGAGCAGTACTTC.

This chain connects TRBV7-2 to TRBJ2-5; 12 nucleotides agree with TRBD2. The junction had 2 bases not matched to a gene; V was cut back by 1 base and J by 5 bases. The CDR3 spans 15 residues. Germline values: CDR1 SGHTA, CDR2 FQGNSA. The CDR3: CASSLGGTSGETQYF. For the CDR3, the DNA is TGTGCCAGCAGCTTAGGTGGGACTAGCGGGGAGACCCAGTACTTC.

This chain joins TRBV2 and TRBJ1-2; no definite D call. V was clipped by 4 bases and J by 8 bases, with 11 bases between them. CDR1 and CDR2 (germline): SNHLY, FYNNEI. CDR3 length: 12 residues. The CDR3 region has the DNA TGTGCCAGCAGTGTAGCGGGAGGGGGCTACACCTTC. This codes for CASSVAGGGYTF.

The chain has TRBV11-2 and TRBJ2-6, with D possibly TRBD1 on 5 matching bases. In germline, CDR1 is SGHAT, CDR2 FQNNGV. V lost 7 bases and J lost 12, with 22 bases in between. This CDR3 is built from 15 residues. The CDR3 loop reads CASTHDSLFPPVLTF. CDR3 DNA sequence: TGTGCCAGCACCCACGACAGCCTGTTTCCCCCCGTCCTGACTTTC.

The V and J genes are TRBV4-3 and TRBJ2-1; weak D call: TRBD1 (6 bases). V dropped 3 bases and J dropped 7 bases, with 13 bases sitting between them. CDR1 and CDR2 (germline): LGHNA, YSLEER. The CDR3 has 14 residues. CDR3 residues: CASSQGTYGNEQFF. Written as DNA, the CDR3 is TGCGCCAGCAGCCAGGGGACATATGGGAATGAGCAGTTCTTC.

V is TRBV5-1 and J is TRBJ2-3; 7 bases align to TRBD1. The V segment lost 0 bases and the J segment 4 bases; nucleotides outside the gene matches: 5. The CDR3 has 15 amino acids. Germline loops: CDR1 SGHRS, CDR2 YFSETQ. CDR3 DNA sequence: TGCGCCAGCAGCTTGGACGTTACAGGGGCAGATACGCAGTATTTT. Residues: CASSLDVTGADTQYF.

V usage is TRBV5-5 and J usage is TRBJ2-2; D is unresolved. In germline, CDR1 is SGHKS, CDR2 YYEKEE (reference sequence). The CDR3 sequence is 16 residues long. Trimming took off 0 bases at V and 3 bases at J, with 12 bases between the two ends. Here the CDR3 DNA reads TGTGCCAGCAGCTTGGTAGGGAAAAGTTACACCGGGGAGCTGTTTTTT. As protein: CASSLVGKSYTGELFF.

V is TRBV5-1 and J is TRBJ1-6; maybe TRBD1 (6 bases). In germline, CDR1 is SGHRS, CDR2 YFSETQ. Trimming took off 1 base at V and 0 bases at J, with 17 bases between the two ends. The CDR3 contains 19 residues. In DNA form, the CDR3 reads TGCGCCAGCAGCTTGAAAGGGACAAATGTTAACTCCTATAATTCACCCCTCCACTTT. The encoded protein is CASSLKGTNVNSYNSPLHF.

The chain carries TRBV6-5 and TRBJ1-2; TRBD1 matches at 10 bases. J gave up 5 bases and V 2 bases, and 5 bases lay outside the gene matches. The CDR3 totals 15 residues. CDR1 and CDR2 from the germline V gene are MNHEY and SVGAGI. CDR3: CASSYGKGQGYGYTF. DNA for the CDR3: TGTGCCAGCAGTTACGGGAAGGGACAGGGGTATGGCTACACCTTC.

The chain employs TRBV7-9 and TRBJ1-1, with a weak D call TRBD1 (6 bases). The CDR3 sequence is 14 residues long. Trimming pared 5 bases from V and 1 base from J, leaving 11 bases between. Per germline, CDR1 SEHNR and CDR2 FQNEAQ (reference sequence). The CDR3, as DNA: TGTGCCAGCAGCCCCGGGGGGCCGAACACTGAAGCTTTCTTT. Its protein product is CASSPGGPNTEAFF. Drawing the rest from reference TRBV7-9 and TRBJ1-1, the complete variable domain is DTGVSQNPRHKITKRGQNVTFRCDPISEHNRLYWYRQTLGQGPEFLTYFQNEAQLEKSRLLSDRFSAERPKGSFSTLEIQRTEQGDSAMYLCASSPGGPNTEAFFGQGTRLTVV.

The rearrangement joins TRBV19 to TRBJ2-4; unclear D gene. With 4 bases removed from V and 0 bases from J, the gap between germline ends came to 4 bases. The germline V gene encodes CDR1 LNHDA and CDR2 SQIVND (reference sequence). This CDR3 has 13 amino acids. The chain's CDR3 is CASSTIAKNIQYF. The CDR3 DNA is TGTGCCAGTAGTACGATAGCCAAAAACATTCAGTACTTC.

The chain employs TRBV9 and TRBJ1-4, with 7 positions matching TRBD1. The CDR3 has 15 residues. Germline values: CDR1 SGDLS, CDR2 YYNGEE. V dropped 2 bases and J dropped 0; count of bases not matched to a gene: 1. CDR3 residues: CASSVQGATNEKLFF. In DNA form, the CDR3 reads TGTGCCAGCAGCGTCCAGGGGGCAACTAATGAAAAACTGTTTTTT.

The rearrangement links TRBV4-1 to TRBJ1-5; unclear D gene. V lost 0 bases to trimming and J lost 4 bases, with 4 bases between them. Germline V gives CDR1 MGHRA, CDR2 YSYEKL. The CDR3 runs to 13 residues. The CDR3 DNA follows: TGCGCCAGCAGCCAAGAGGAGAATCAGCCCCAGCATTTT. This translates into CASSQEENQPQHF.

The table lists this clone with a count of one. This chain connects TRBV27 to TRBJ1-5; D is possibly TRBD1 (5 bases). V shed 3 bases and J shed 6 bases, with 12 bases lying between them. Germline CDR1 reads MNHEY; CDR2 reads SMNVEV (reference sequence). The CDR3 sequence is 14 residues long. The CDR3, as DNA: TGTGCCAGCAGTTTGGTAGAGGGACGTCAGCCCCAGCATTTT. It codes for CASSLVEGRQPQHF.

This chain uses TRBV6-1 with TRBJ1-2; D is uncertain. The V gene's germline CDR1 is MNHNS and CDR2 SASEGT. This CDR3 region has 11 residues. V was shortened by 5 bases and J by 4 bases, with 5 bases between the two germline ends. The CDR3 spells CASSRTYGYTF. The DNA of the CDR3 is TGTGCCAGCAGTCGTACCTATGGCTACACCTTC.

This chain joins TRBV13 and TRBJ1-1; D remains ambiguous. The CDR3 has 14 amino acids. The V gene lost 6 bases and the J gene lost 0 bases, with 11 bases spanning the gap. Germline-derived CDR1 and CDR2 are PRHDT and FYEKMQ (reference sequence). This CDR3 reads CASSRGTVNTEAFF. The CDR3, as DNA: TGTGCCAGCAGTCGAGGCACGGTGAACACTGAAGCTTTCTTT.

V gene TRBV27 combines with J gene TRBJ2-2; TRBD1 is a possible D gene (5 bases). Between the trimmed V and J ends, which lost 3 bases and 6 bases, there was a span of 8 bases. CDR3 length: 13 amino acids. Germline values: CDR1 MNHEY, CDR2 SMNVEV (reference sequence). CDR3: CASSFSGSGELFF. CDR3 bases: TGTGCCAGCAGTTTTTCAGGGTCCGGGGAGCTGTTTTTT.

Here the CDR3 reads CASSSTGLYEQYF. In DNA, the CDR3 is TGTGCCAGCAGCTCCACGGGACTCTACGAGCAGTACTTC. The genes are TRBV5-4 and TRBJ2-7; possible D gene TRBD2, 6 bases. V lost 3 bases and J lost 3, with 10 bases in between. Germline CDR1 is SGHNT and CDR2 is YYREEE (reference sequence). This CDR3 spans 13 amino acids. The variable domain in full, completed from reference TRBV5-4 and TRBJ2-7, reads ETGVTQSPTHLIKTRGQQVTLRCSSQSGHNTVSWYQQALGQGPQFIFQYYREEENGRGNFPPRFSGLQFPNYSSELNVNALELDDSALYLCASSSTGLYEQYFGPGTRLTVT.

V is TRBV14 and J is TRBJ1-1, with D possibly matching TRBD1 (5 bases). The CDR3 covers 15 residues. The germline gives CDR1 SGHDN, CDR2 FVKESK. Trimming cost V 3 bases and J 4 bases, with 15 bases left between them. The CDR3 spells CASSQPAGWSTEAFF. The CDR3, as DNA: TGTGCCAGCAGCCAGCCGGCAGGGTGGAGCACTGAAGCTTTCTTT. Looking up the rest from reference TRBV14 and TRBJ1-1 gives the full variable domain: EAGVTQFPSHSVIEKGQTVTLRCDPISGHDNLYWYRRVMGKEIKFLLHFVKESKQDESGMPNNRFLAERTGGTYSTLKVQPAELEDSGVYFCASSQPAGWSTEAFFGQGTRLTVV.

The genes are TRBV27 and TRBJ2-1; D possibly corresponds to TRBD2 (5 bases). CDR1 and CDR2 (germline): MNHEY, SMNVEV (reference sequence). This CDR3 region has 14 residues. V lost 4 bases and J lost 9, with 16 bases in between. The CDR3 DNA sequence: TGTGCCAGCAGTTACGGGCGGGCCAAAAGTGAGCAGTTCTTC. The encoded protein is CASSYGRAKSEQFF.

The V call is TRBV7-2, the J call TRBJ2-2; TRBD2 aligns across 7 bases. The V and J ends lost 1 base and 6 bases, in that order; junction bases with no gene match: 14. CDR3 length: 18 residues. Germline V gene sequence: CDR1 SGHTA, CDR2 FQGNSA. CDR3 in amino acids: CASSLELAGVRIAGELFF. The CDR3 DNA is TGTGCCAGCAGCTTAGAGCTGGCGGGAGTAAGGATTGCCGGGGAGCTGTTTTTT.